This is a list of T cell receptor beta chains from one sample in a study of shared clonotypes between healthy human individuals. Data came from immunoSEQ multiplex PCR; TCRdb stores just in-frame clones and leaves some out. The data hold 600,000 to 750,000 clones, with approximately 79% observed a single time. The sequenced sample consisted of memory CD4+ T cells sorted from blood. All receptors come from a young woman in good health. CDR3s include the opening cysteine and the closing phenylalanine or tryptophan. D genes are given only for firm matches. Clone size appears in some rows only: once, few, many, or a class for an expanded clone.

NA	TRBV28	TRBJ1-1	NA	CASEPGGRNTEAFF	TGTGCCAGCGAACCGGGGGGGCGCAACACTGAAGCTTTCTTT
NA	TRBV7-6	TRBJ2-5	NA	CASSLGRTNQETQYF	TGTGCCAGCAGCTTAGGGCGGACGAATCAAGAGACCCAGTACTTC
NA	TRBV28	TRBJ2-2	NA	CASSQPGSKRELFF	TGTGCCAGCAGTCAGCCGGGATCAAAGAGGGAGCTGTTTTTT
TRBD2	TRBV10-3	TRBJ2-7	NA	CAISGLAGDEQYF	TGTGCCATCAGTGGACTAGCGGGAGACGAGCAGTACTTC
NA	TRBV2	TRBJ2-7	NA	CASSEGELNEQYF	TGTGCCAGCAGTGAGGGCGAACTCAACGAGCAGTACTTC
NA	TRBV5-1	TRBJ1-4	NA	CASSYGTGSEKLFF	TGCGCCAGCAGCTACGGGACCGGGAGTGAAAAACTGTTTTTT
NA	TRBV7-9	TRBJ1-1	NA	CASSERSRAGPNTEAFF	TGTGCCAGCAGCGAGAGGTCACGTGCAGGGCCAAACACTGAAGCTTTCTTT
TRBD1	TRBV6-5	TRBJ1-5	NA	CASGRDRGSNQPQHF	TGTGCCAGCGGGCGGGACAGGGGGAGCAATCAGCCCCAGCATTTT
NA	TRBV5-1	TRBJ2-7	NA	CASSLGGRRESYEQYF	TGCGCCAGCAGCTTGGGGGGTAGGCGGGAATCCTACGAGCAGTACTTC
NA	TRBV28	TRBJ2-3	NA	CASSSRLLYTDTQYF	TGTGCCAGCAGTTCGAGACTACTTTACACAGATACGCAGTATTTT
NA	TRBV28	TRBJ2-7	few	CASSPSRGYEQYF	TGTGCCAGCAGTCCCTCGCGGGGCTACGAGCAGTACTTC
NA	TRBV5-4	TRBJ1-3	NA	CASSLDGIVTTIYF	TGTGCCAGCAGCTTGGACGGAATCGTTACCACCATATATTTT
NA	TRBV9	TRBJ2-1	NA	CASSGSSYNEQFF	TGTGCCAGCAGCGGGAGCTCCTACAATGAGCAGTTCTTC
TRBD1	TRBV10-3	TRBJ1-1	NA	CAIKQGDTEAFF	TGTGCCATCAAGCAGGGGGACACTGAAGCTTTCTTT
TRBD1	TRBV7-8	TRBJ1-2	NA	CASGQDRVNYGYTF	TGTGCCAGCGGTCAAGACAGGGTTAACTATGGCTACACCTTC
NA	TRBV5-1	TRBJ2-1	NA	CASSLTSYTGNAYNEQFF	TGCGCCAGCAGCTTAACCTCCTATACCGGGAACGCCTACAATGAGCAGTTCTTC
TRBD2	TRBV4-1	TRBJ2-5	NA	CASSQGTSVIGETQYF	TGCGCCAGCAGCCAAGGGACTAGCGTCATTGGGGAGACCCAGTACTTC
NA	TRBV28	TRBJ2-7	many	CASGDPYEQYF	TGTGCCAGCGGTGACCCCTACGAGCAGTACTTC
TRBD1	TRBV29-1	TRBJ1-5	once	CSVEVTGGNQPQHF	TGCAGCGTTGAAGTGACAGGGGGCAATCAGCCCCAGCATTTT
NA	TRBV6-1	TRBJ2-7	NA	CASSDRRQSGWYF	TGTGCCAGCAGTGACCGGAGACAGTCCGGATGGTACTTC
TRBD2	TRBV9	TRBJ2-2	NA	CASRGQLSGSGLDGELFF	TGTGCCAGCAGAGGCCAACTTAGCGGGAGCGGGCTCGACGGGGAGCTGTTTTTT
TRBD1	TRBV29-1	TRBJ1-1	NA	CSVEGTGGTEAFF	TGCAGCGTTGAAGGGACAGGGGGCACTGAAGCTTTCTTT
TRBD1	TRBV10-1	TRBJ2-2	once	CASNTGDTGELFF	TGCGCCAGCAACACAGGGGACACCGGGGAGCTGTTTTTT
NA	TRBV21-1	TRBJ2-6	NA	CASAESGANVLTF	TGTGCCAGTGCGGAATCTGGGGCCAACGTCCTGACTTTC
TRBD2	TRBV10-3	TRBJ2-1	few	CAISESAASGDHNEQFF	TGTGCCATCAGTGAGTCAGCCGCTAGCGGAGACCACAATGAGCAGTTCTTC
NA	TRBV6-1	TRBJ1-3	NA	CASSVVRGSGNTIYF	TGTGCCAGCAGTGTGGTCAGGGGATCTGGAAACACCATATATTTT
NA	TRBV9	TRBJ1-4	NA	CASSPGYALNEKLFF	TGTGCCAGCAGCCCCGGGTACGCTTTGAATGAAAAACTGTTTTTT
TRBD1	TRBV5-1	TRBJ2-3	NA	CASGPGQSSDTQYF	TGCGCCAGCGGACCGGGACAGTCATCAGATACGCAGTATTTT
TRBD1	TRBV15	TRBJ2-2	NA	CATSRTGQGLASNTGELFF	TGTGCCACCAGCAGGACGGGACAGGGCCTCGCCTCGAACACCGGGGAGCTGTTTTTT
TRBD1	TRBV11-2	TRBJ2-3	NA	CASSQGQGADTQYF	TGTGCCAGCAGCCAAGGACAGGGGGCAGATACGCAGTATTTT
TRBD2	TRBV10-3	TRBJ2-1	NA	CAITPSGRINEQFF	TGTGCCATCACCCCTAGCGGGAGAATCAATGAGCAGTTCTTC
NA	TRBV4-1	TRBJ2-7	NA	CASSLDSTYEQYF	TGCGCCAGCAGCCTCGATAGTACCTACGAGCAGTACTTC
TRBD1	TRBV5-6	TRBJ2-5	NA	CASSLVGTGETQYF	TGTGCCAGCAGCTTGGTTGGGACAGGGGAGACCCAGTACTTC
NA	TRBV10-3	TRBJ1-5	few	CAISSTGTSQPQHF	TGTGCCATCAGCTCCACAGGGACAAGTCAGCCCCAGCATTTT
NA	TRBV11-3	TRBJ2-7	once	CASSSGAYEQYF	TGTGCCAGCAGCTCCGGGGCGTACGAGCAGTACTTC
NA	TRBV30	TRBJ1-4	once	CALGSAPTTNEKLFF	TGTGCCCTCGGTTCCGCGCCTACAACTAATGAAAAACTGTTTTTT
TRBD2	TRBV7-2	TRBJ2-7	NA	CASSPGEGLAGGYEQYF	TGTGCCAGCAGCCCGGGGGAGGGACTAGCGGGAGGATACGAGCAGTACTTC
NA	TRBV10-3	TRBJ2-1	NA	CAISRPGQSNEQFF	TGTGCCATCAGTAGGCCGGGCCAAAGTAATGAGCAGTTCTTC
TRBD2	TRBV7-2	TRBJ2-3	NA	CASSQVAGTTDTQYF	TGTGCCAGCAGCCAGGTAGCGGGAACCACAGATACGCAGTATTTT
NA	TRBV28	TRBJ1-4	NA	CASSPPGPPNEKLFF	TGTGCCAGCAGCCCTCCGGGTCCCCCTAATGAAAAACTGTTTTTT
NA	TRBV9	TRBJ2-6	NA	CASSVDSLASGANVLTF	TGTGCCAGCAGCGTGGACAGTCTAGCTTCCGGGGCCAACGTCCTGACTTTC
TRBD1	TRBV11-2	TRBJ2-3	NA	CASSTDYTGTGKDTQYF	TGTGCCAGCAGCACCGACTACACCGGGACAGGGAAAGATACGCAGTATTTT
NA	TRBV29-1	TRBJ2-1	NA	CSVDGLRVRSYNEQFF	TGCAGCGTTGATGGGCTCAGGGTTAGATCCTACAATGAGCAGTTCTTC
TRBD1	TRBV30	TRBJ1-2	NA	CAWSLLTGGNGYTF	TGTGCCTGGAGTCTCCTAACAGGGGGAAATGGCTACACCTTC
NA	TRBV6-6	TRBJ2-1	NA	CASAIPRGSYNEQFF	TGTGCCAGCGCCATTCCCCGGGGCTCCTACAATGAGCAGTTCTTC
TRBD2	TRBV19	TRBJ2-2	NA	CASRPPSGRDPGELFF	TGTGCCAGTAGGCCCCCAAGCGGGAGGGACCCCGGGGAGCTGTTTTTT
NA	TRBV12-5	TRBJ2-5	few	CASGFMTPQYF	TGTGCTAGTGGTTTCATGACCCCTCAGTACTTC
TRBD2	TRBV28	TRBJ2-5	few	CASSLLAGGPYETQYF	TGTGCCAGCAGTTTATTAGCGGGAGGGCCCTATGAGACCCAGTACTTC
TRBD1	TRBV28	TRBJ1-2	NA	CASSSSGTGDRGYTF	TGTGCCAGCAGTTCTTCCGGGACAGGGGATCGTGGCTACACCTTC
TRBD2	TRBV7-6	TRBJ2-3	few	CASSGTSVSTDTQYF	TGTGCCAGCAGCGGGACTAGCGTCAGCACAGATACGCAGTATTTT
NA	TRBV5-6	TRBJ1-1	NA	CASSLEGRYTEAFF	TGTGCCAGCAGCTTGGAGGGGAGGTACACTGAAGCTTTCTTT
TRBD2	TRBV4-2	TRBJ2-6	NA	CASSRLAASGANVLTF	TGTGCCAGCAGCCGACTAGCGGCCTCTGGGGCCAACGTCCTGACTTTC
NA	TRBV7-8	TRBJ1-2	NA	CASSPVGGLIWGYTF	TGTGCCAGCAGCCCAGTGGGGGGGCTTATTTGGGGCTACACCTTC
TRBD2	TRBV18	TRBJ2-7	NA	CASSPPGLAGGYEQYF	TGTGCCAGCTCACCGCCGGGACTAGCGGGAGGGTACGAGCAGTACTTC
TRBD2	TRBV9	TRBJ2-1	NA	CASSGLAGVNEQFF	TGTGCCAGCAGCGGACTAGCGGGAGTTAATGAGCAGTTCTTC